A selection of T cell receptor beta chains follows, all from one sample in a study of beta chain features in type 1 diabetes. Using immunoSEQ multiplex PCR, the repertoire was profiled, and TCRdb retains in-frame clones only, with some absent. The table lists some 150,000 clones, 40% to 60% of them singletons. Sequenced sample: Tregs from blood. These receptor sequences come from a man between 18 and 29 years old in good health. CDR3s include the opening cysteine and the closing phenylalanine or tryptophan. A D gene is named only where the DNA matches it firmly. The size entry is marked missing in some rows and otherwise reads once, few, many or a size class.

length,D,J,size,V,CDR3,DNA
15,-,TRBJ2-2,-,TRBV2,CATRIRQTNTGELFF,TGTGCAACCCGGATTCGACAGACGAACACCGGGGAGCTGTTTTTT
11,-,TRBJ1-2,-,TRBV29-1,CSVGRGYGYTF,TGCAGCGTTGGCAGGGGCTATGGCTACACCTTC
14,TRBD1,TRBJ2-2,-,TRBV2,CAGTGTGDTGELFF,TGTGCCGGGACGGGGACAGGGGACACCGGGGAGCTGTTTTTT
11,-,TRBJ2-7,-,TRBV7-2,CASSLNREQYF,TGTGCCAGCAGCTTAAACAGGGAGCAGTACTTC
16,TRBD1,TRBJ1-5,-,TRBV7-2,CASSFVGTGGDQPQHF,TGTGCCAGCAGCTTTGTGGGGACAGGGGGCGATCAGCCCCAGCATTTT
13,-,TRBJ2-3,-,TRBV14,CASSQNSGDTQYF,TGTGCCAGCAGCCAAAACTCGGGGGATACGCAGTATTTT
16,TRBD1,TRBJ2-1,-,TRBV7-6,CASSRTGTGRRREQFF,TGTGCCAGCAGCCGCACCGGGACAGGAAGGAGACGTGAGCAGTTCTTC
15,TRBD1,TRBJ2-3,-,TRBV18,CASSRDRGGTDTQYF,TGTGCCAGCTCACGAGACAGGGGAGGAACAGATACGCAGTATTTT
14,-,TRBJ1-1,-,TRBV5-1,CASSLVGSPTEAFF,TGCGCCAGCAGCTTGGTGGGCAGCCCCACTGAAGCTTTCTTT
16,TRBD2,TRBJ2-1,-,TRBV7-2,CASSELRTSGGNEQFF,TGTGCCAGCAGTGAACTCAGGACTAGCGGGGGCAATGAGCAGTTCTTC
11,-,TRBJ1-2,once,TRBV18,CASSPDGGGTF,TGTGCCAGCTCACCGGACGGTGGAGGCACCTTC
16,-,TRBJ2-1,few,TRBV9,CASSYTSLSSYNEQFF,TGTGCCAGCAGCTATACTAGCCTTAGCTCCTACAATGAGCAGTTCTTC
14,-,TRBJ2-7,few,TRBV10-3,CAISKGTRTYEQYF,TGTGCCATCAGTAAAGGGACAAGAACCTACGAGCAGTACTTC
15,TRBD1,TRBJ2-1,-,TRBV7-2,CASSLVGTVYNEQFF,TGTGCCAGCAGCTTAGTCGGGACAGTATACAATGAGCAGTTCTTC
16,TRBD2,TRBJ2-1,few,TRBV7-9,CASSLAGTSGKNEQFF,TGTGCCAGCAGCTTAGCCGGGACTAGCGGGAAAAATGAGCAGTTCTTC
14,-,TRBJ1-6,-,TRBV15,CATSRVGAGSPLHF,TGTGCCACCAGCAGAGTGGGGGCAGGCTCACCCCTCCACTTT
15,TRBD1,TRBJ1-1,-,TRBV7-3,CASSPTLTGKAEAFF,TGTGCCAGCAGCCCAACCCTGACAGGGAAGGCTGAAGCTTTCTTT
18,-,TRBJ1-6,-,TRBV7-9,CASSLGRGRSSYNSPLHF,TGTGCCAGCAGCTTAGGAAGGGGCCGGAGCTCCTATAATTCACCCCTCCACTTT